This record looks at one T cell receptor (beta chain) sequence and its context. Antigen specificity is unknown. This sample was included in a study of T cells in Graves' hyperthyroidism and ophthalmopathy. General study findings and limits: Within blood appeared most thyroid clonotypes that had expanded above 0.001.

Between the trimmed V and J ends, which lost 7 bases and 1 base, there was a span of 13 bases. The CDR3 runs 14 residues. The germline V gene encodes CDR1 MNHEY and CDR2 SVGEGT. The authors took PBMCs from roughly 9.7 ml fresh peripheral blood. From RNA transcripts, TCR beta CDR3 regions were amplified. With the HTBI primer set, the TCR CDR3 went through a first round of RT-PCR. In TCRdb, the multiplex PCR reads were re-called with MiXCR into one record per CDR3 protein. The repertoire includes 350,000 or so distinct CDR3 sequences, about a sixth of them detected once, and approximately 35% sits in the top ten.

The chain is built from TRBV6-2 or TRBV6-3 and TRBJ1-1; D gene uncertain. The sequence derives from a woman aged 30 to 39 with Graves' hyperthyroidism that later progressed to Graves' ophthalmopathy. Material for sequencing was blood. The CDR3: CASTFLDGNTEAFF. The CDR3 bases are TGTGCCAGCACCTTCTTGGACGGGAACACTGAAGCTTTCTTT.